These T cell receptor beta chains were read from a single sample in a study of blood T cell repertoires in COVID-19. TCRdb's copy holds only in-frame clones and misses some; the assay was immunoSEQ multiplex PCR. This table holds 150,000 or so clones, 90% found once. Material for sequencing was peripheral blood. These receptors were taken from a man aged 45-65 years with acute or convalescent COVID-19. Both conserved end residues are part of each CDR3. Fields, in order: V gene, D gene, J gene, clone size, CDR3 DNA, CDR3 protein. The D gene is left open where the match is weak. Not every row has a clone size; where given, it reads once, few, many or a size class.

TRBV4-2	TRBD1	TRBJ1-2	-	TGTGCCAGCAGCCAATCTGACAGGGACAACTATGGCTACACCTTC	CASSQSDRDNYGYTF
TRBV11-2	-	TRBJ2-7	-	TGTGCCAGCAGCTTAGGAGGGATCCTTAACGAGCAGTACTTC	CASSLGGILNEQYF
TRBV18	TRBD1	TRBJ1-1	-	TGTGCCAGCTCACCAAACCCCAGGGGGTCTAGTGAAGCTTTCTTT	CASSPNPRGSSEAFF
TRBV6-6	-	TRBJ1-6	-	TGTGCCAGCAGTCCCCTCCCAGGTAGTAATTCACCCCTCCACTTT	CASSPLPGSNSPLHF
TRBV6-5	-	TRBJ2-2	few	TGTGCCAGCAGTTACTCGAGGGCCGGGGAGCTGTTTTTT	CASSYSRAGELFF
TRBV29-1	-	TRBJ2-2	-	TGCAGCGTCCGCGTTGGGGCATCCGGGGAGCTGTTTTTT	CSVRVGASGELFF
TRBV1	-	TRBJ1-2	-	TGCACCAGCAGCCAAGCGGCGGACACCTTC	CTSSQAADTF
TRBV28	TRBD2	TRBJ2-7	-	TGTGCCAGCAGTTGGGGGGGGAATCCCTACGAGCAGTACTTC	CASSWGGNPYEQYF
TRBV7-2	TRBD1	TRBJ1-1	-	TGTGCCAGCAGCCTTTATCCAGGGGGGATGAACACTGAAGCTTTCTTT	CASSLYPGGMNTEAFF
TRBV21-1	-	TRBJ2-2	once	TGTGCCAGCAGCAACGCTAGAGGCACCTCGCGGGGGGGGGTGGATCCCGGGGAGCTGTTTTTT	CASSNARGTSRGGVDPGELFF
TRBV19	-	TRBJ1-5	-	TGTGCCAGTCGGACTCCTGATCAGCCCCAGCATTTT	CASRTPDQPQHF
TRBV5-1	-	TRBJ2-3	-	TGCGCCAGCATGGTCGGGAGCGTGTATCCAGATACGCAGTATTTT	CASMVGSVYPDTQYF
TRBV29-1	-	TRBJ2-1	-	TGCAGCGTTGAACAGGTCCGGGGCAATGAGCAGTTCTTC	CSVEQVRGNEQFF
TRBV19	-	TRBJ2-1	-	TGTGCCAGTAGTATAGCAGGGGAGAGGAATGAGCAGTTCTTC	CASSIAGERNEQFF
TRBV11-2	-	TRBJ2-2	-	TGTGCCAGCAGCCGGACTGAGGGTTTCGGGGAGCTGTTTTTT	CASSRTEGFGELFF
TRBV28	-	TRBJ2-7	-	TGTGCCAGCAGTTTCCCCTTTAGCGGATCCTCCTACGAGCAGTACTTC	CASSFPFSGSSYEQYF
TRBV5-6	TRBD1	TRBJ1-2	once	TGTGCCAGCAGCTTGGCAGGGGGACATGGCTACACCTTC	CASSLAGGHGYTF
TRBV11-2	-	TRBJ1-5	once	TGTGCCAGCAGCTTAGTACCTGGGCCCAATCAGCCCCAGCATTTT	CASSLVPGPNQPQHF
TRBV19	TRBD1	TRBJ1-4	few	TGTGCCAGTAGTAGACAGGGGGGAAATGAAAAACTGTTTTTT	CASSRQGGNEKLFF
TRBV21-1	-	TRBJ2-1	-	TGTGCCAGCAGCAAAGACGGGTACAATGAGCAGTTCTTC	CASSKDGYNEQFF
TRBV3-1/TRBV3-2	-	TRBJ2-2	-	TGTGCCAGCAGCCTTCGGGGCACCGGGGAGCTGTTTTTT	CASSLRGTGELFF
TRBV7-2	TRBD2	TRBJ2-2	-	TGTGCCAGCAGCCTCTTACTAGCGGGAGATACCGGGGAGCTGTTTTTT	CASSLLLAGDTGELFF
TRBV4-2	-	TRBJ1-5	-	TGTGCCAGCAGCCAAGTCTTCGGGCAGGGCCCCCAGCATTTT	CASSQVFGQGPQHF
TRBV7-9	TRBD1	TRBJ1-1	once	TGTGCCAGCAGCCGGACAGGGACCAACACTGAAGCTTTCTTT	CASSRTGTNTEAFF
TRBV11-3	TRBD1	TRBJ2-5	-	TGTGCCAGCAGCAGGACAGGGGGCTCGGAGACCCAGTACTTC	CASSRTGGSETQYF
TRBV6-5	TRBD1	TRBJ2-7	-	TGTGCCAGCAGAAGAGACAGGGACTCCTACGAGCAGTACTTC	CASRRDRDSYEQYF
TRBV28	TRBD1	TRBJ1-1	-	TGTGCCAGCAGTAACCGGGGACAGCGAACGAACACTGAAGCTTTCTTT	CASSNRGQRTNTEAFF
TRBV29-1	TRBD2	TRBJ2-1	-	TGCAGCGTTGCCGGGACTAGCGGGACCAATGAGCAGTTCTTC	CSVAGTSGTNEQFF
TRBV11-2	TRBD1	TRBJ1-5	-	TGTGCCAGCAGTCTGACAGGGAACAATCAGCCCCAGCATTTT	CASSLTGNNQPQHF
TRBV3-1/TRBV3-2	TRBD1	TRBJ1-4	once	TGTGCCAGCAGCCAAACCCGACGGGGACAGGGTAGTTGGGAGGAGGGTGAAAAACTGTTTTTT	CASSQTRRGQGSWEEGEKLFF
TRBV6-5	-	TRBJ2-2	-	TGTGCCAGCAGTTACTCCCCTAGCACGAACACCGGGGAGCTGTTTTTT	CASSYSPSTNTGELFF
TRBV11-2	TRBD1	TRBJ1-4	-	TGTGCCAGCAGCTTACGCACAGGGGAAAATGAAAAACTGTTTTTT	CASSLRTGENEKLFF
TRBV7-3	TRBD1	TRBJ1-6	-	TGTGCCAGCAGCTTCACCGGGACAGGAGGATCACCCCTCCACTTT	CASSFTGTGGSPLHF
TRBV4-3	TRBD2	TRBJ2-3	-	TGCGCCAGCAGTCAAGGGGGCCTAGCGGGGGCCCCGGCCGGCACAGATACGCAGTATTTT	CASSQGGLAGAPAGTDTQYF
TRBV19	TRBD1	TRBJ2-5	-	TGTGCCAGTAGTAGTGGACAGGGTGGGGAGACCCAGTACTTC	CASSSGQGGETQYF
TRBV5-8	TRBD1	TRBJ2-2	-	TGTGCCAGCAGCTTGGACCGGGACAGCTGGGTGGGGATCGGGGAGCTGTTTTTT	CASSLDRDSWVGIGELFF
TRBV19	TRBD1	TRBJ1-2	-	TGTGCCAGTAGTATGGACAGGGGGCTCCATGGCTACACCTTC	CASSMDRGLHGYTF
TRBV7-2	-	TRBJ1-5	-	TGTGCCAGCAGCCAAACAGGGTTCAGCAATCAGCCCCAGCATTTT	CASSQTGFSNQPQHF
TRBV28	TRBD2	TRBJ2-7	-	TGTGCCAGCAGTCTAAGGACTAGCGGGATGCGTTCGTACTTC	CASSLRTSGMRSYF
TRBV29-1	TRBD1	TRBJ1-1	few	TGCAGCGGAAACAGGGGCACTGAAGCTTTCTTT	CSGNRGTEAFF
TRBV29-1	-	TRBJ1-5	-	TGCAGCGTCCCTGGACACCAAGCCTACAATCAGCCCCAGCATTTT	CSVPGHQAYNQPQHF
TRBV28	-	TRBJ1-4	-	TGTGCCAGCAGTTTAGTTTTGGGAGTAGGCGAAAAACTGTTTTTT	CASSLVLGVGEKLFF
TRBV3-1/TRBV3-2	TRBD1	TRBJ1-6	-	TGTGCCAGCAGCCAAGGGACAGGTATTAATTCACCCCTCCACTTT	CASSQGTGINSPLHF